This T cell receptor beta chain was sequenced for a study of shared clonotypes between healthy human individuals. Study results and limitations: Generation probabilities of non-shared clonotypes were lower (relative to those shared by all four donors). Depth of sequencing was expected to influence donor clonotype sharing.

Per sorted-subset replicate PCR, input was 200 to 250 ng DNA, representing around 28,000 T cell genomes. Original data processing: For the immunoSEQ data, sequences were junction-only without quality scores, so filtering differed. Assay: immunoSEQ multiplex PCR; the TCRdb copy retains only in-frame clones and omits some. Clone size and the V and J calls come from that table; the DNA yielded D and trimming. The top ten hold 0.4% to 0.45% of the sample, which has about 1.5 million clones, 98% seen once. This clone was seen a single time. Its specificity is not known. Trimming removed 4 bases at V and 1 base at J, with 7 bases between. The length of the CDR3 is 13 residues. The germline gives CDR1 SEHNR, CDR2 FQNEAQ (reference sequence).

Sequenced input: naive CD4+ T cells sorted from blood. Noted subset: CD45RA+ positively selected. The sequence derives from a man aged 30-40 years in good health. The rearrangement links TRBV7-9 to TRBJ1-1; D remains unclear. In DNA form, the CDR3 reads TGTGCCAGCAGCTCCCACAAGAACACTGAAGCTTTCTTT. Protein product: CASSSHKNTEAFF.